This is a list of T cell receptor beta chains from one sample in a study of regulatory T cells in long-lasting Graves disease. Each CDR3 protein is one row after TCRdb ran MiXCR on the multiplex PCR reads. The repertoire holds 350,000 to 450,000 distinct CDR3 sequences, with roughly 15% as singletons. These same records also appear under a second study, on T cells in Graves' hyperthyroidism and ophthalmopathy.

The sequencing used peripheral blood mononuclear cells (PBMCs), collected at new diagnosis, from a patient treated with antithyroid drugs. All receptors come from a woman in her 40s with Graves disease. Each CDR3 is given without its conserved first and last residue. Clone size is shown for a subset of rows, as once, few, many or a class of expanded clone.

clone size: -; V gene: TRBV9; J gene: TRBJ1-2; CDR3 protein: ASSDTGYYGYT
clone size: few; V gene: TRBV12-3/TRBV12-4; J gene: TRBJ2-7; CDR3 protein: ASSLAVGQGQYEQY
clone size: many; V gene: TRBV28; J gene: TRBJ2-5; CDR3 protein: ASLGVGAQETQY
clone size: many; V gene: TRBV7-6; J gene: TRBJ2-1; CDR3 protein: ASSFRGGSQVEQF
clone size: many; V gene: TRBV3-1; J gene: TRBJ2-3; CDR3 protein: ASSQPSGNTQY
clone size: -; V gene: TRBV12-5; J gene: TRBJ2-7; CDR3 protein: ASGVGTGSYEQY
clone size: few; V gene: TRBV19; J gene: TRBJ2-7; CDR3 protein: ASRFASGSYEQY
clone size: few; V gene: TRBV20-1; J gene: TRBJ1-6; CDR3 protein: SAFEGPPLH
clone size: many; V gene: TRBV20-1; J gene: TRBJ2-7; CDR3 protein: SARTRASYEQY
clone size: many; V gene: TRBV30; J gene: TRBJ1-3; CDR3 protein: AWTWTGTGNTIY
clone size: -; V gene: TRBV5-6; J gene: TRBJ2-3; CDR3 protein: ASSLAGSAGASTDTQY
clone size: many; V gene: TRBV2; J gene: -; CDR3 protein: ASYRDSGTQY
clone size: many; V gene: TRBV12-3/TRBV12-4; J gene: TRBJ1-5; CDR3 protein: ASSLQGSDNQPQH
clone size: many; V gene: TRBV20-1; J gene: TRBJ2-7; CDR3 protein: SARDSTSGLYEQY
clone size: -; V gene: TRBV6-1; J gene: TRBJ2-1; CDR3 protein: ASRGGGMENEQF
clone size: many; V gene: TRBV6-2/TRBV6-3; J gene: TRBJ2-2; CDR3 protein: ASSYLRGLAGTGELF
clone size: many; V gene: TRBV3-1; J gene: TRBJ2-1; CDR3 protein: ASRETGTRGLDEQF